Below are 12 T cell receptor beta chains sequenced from a single sample in a study of post-analysis software for immune sequencing data. Findings and limits, study-wide: With TRBV5-6, TRBV5-1 and TRBV20-1 included, about 5 TRBV segments were more frequent in patients than in controls.

Their target antigens are unknown. The TCR beta cDNA libraries carried unique molecular identifiers. MiXCR was run by TCRdb on the PCR reads, yielding one entry per CDR3 protein. The sample lists about 770,000 distinct CDR3 sequences; more than 45% were seen once. Sequencing was performed on blood. The receptor set was obtained from a girl aged 5-17 years with multiple sclerosis.

The CDR3 DNA sequence: TGTGCCAGCAGCCTTAGGACAGGGGGCAGGTACAATGAGCAGTTCTTC. It encodes CASSLRTGGRYNEQFF. The chain joins TRBV6-2 or TRBV6-3 to TRBJ2-1, with TRBD1 matching over 11 bases. V dropped 6 bases and J dropped 4; count of bases not matched to a gene: 8. Germline CDR1 reads MNHEY; CDR2 reads SVGEGT. The CDR3 totals 16 residues.

This clonotype has only a few counts. The rearrangement joins TRBV29-1 to TRBJ2-5; TRBD1 or TRBD2 may be the D gene (6 bases each). V was trimmed by 7 bases and J by 5 bases, leaving 17 bases between them. The germline V gene encodes CDR1 SQVTM and CDR2 ANQGSEA. This CDR3 region has 13 residues. This CDR3 reads CSAGGGSVETQYF. DNA of the CDR3: TGCAGCGCCGGAGGGGGGTCGGTGGAGACCCAGTACTTC.

CDR3 sequence reads: CASNKPGLGYNEQFF. The CDR3 DNA follows: TGTGCCAGCAACAAACCGGGACTAGGCTACAATGAGCAGTTCTTC. The rearrangement uses TRBV2 and TRBJ2-1; 8 bases map to TRBD2. Per germline, CDR1 SNHLY and CDR2 FYNNEI. The CDR3 totals 15 residues. Trimming cost V 7 bases and J 3 bases; bases outside gene matches: 8.

This chain joins TRBV3-1 and TRBJ2-5; D is unclear. Germline V gene data show CDR1 as LGHDT and CDR2 as YNNKEL (reference sequence). V was clipped by 1 base and J by 3 bases, with 12 bases between them. This CDR3 has 15 amino acids. The CDR3 loop is CASSQGGRGEETQYF. CDR3 nucleotides: TGTGCCAGCAGCCAAGGAGGAAGAGGAGAAGAGACCCAGTACTTC.

J is TRBJ2-7 and V is TRBV30; D unclear. V was clipped by 4 bases and J by 3 bases, with 10 bases between them. The germline CDR1 and CDR2 sequences are GTSNPN and SVGIG (reference sequence). The CDR3 totals 12 residues. CDR3 DNA: TGTGCCTGGATGTTTGGGGACTACGAGCAGTACTTC. It encodes CAWMFGDYEQYF.

Note on this clonotype: It may be a read error: a sequence one base away is much more abundant. The V call is TRBV5-5, the J call TRBJ2-5, with TRBD2 identical over 10 bases. V gave up 2 bases and J gave up 5 bases; unmatched junction bases: 9. This CDR3 contains 16 residues. CDR1 SGHKS and CDR2 YYEKEE come from the germline V gene (reference sequence). This CDR3 reads CASSFGAGGPGETQYF. The CDR3 DNA reads TGTGCCAGCAGCTTTGGAGCGGGAGGGCCGGGGGAGACCCAGTACTTC.

The J gene is TRBJ2-1, the V gene TRBV29-1, with 9 bases that match TRBD1. The J segment lost 6 bases and the V segment lost 6 bases, leaving 12 bases of the junction unmatched. The CDR3 loop spans 15 amino acids. CDR1 is SQVTM and CDR2 is ANQGSEA in the germline V gene. The CDR3 region is CSVRGDRGEFNEQFF. CDR3 nucleotides: TGCAGCGTGAGGGGTGACAGGGGGGAATTCAATGAGCAGTTCTTC.

This clonotype was counted between two and nine times. This chain links TRBV4-1 with TRBJ1-4; D remains ambiguous. The germline V and J ends were trimmed by 4 bases and 5 bases, with 8 bases remaining between them. There are 13 residues in the CDR3. Per germline, CDR1 MGHRA and CDR2 YSYEKL. CDR3 protein: CASSPGRNEKLFF. CDR3 DNA sequence: TGCGCCAGCAGCCCCGGCAGAAATGAAAAACTGTTTTTT.

This clonotype was recorded a few times. The J gene is TRBJ2-1, the V gene TRBV15, with a possible D match to TRBD1 (6 bases). This CDR3 has 12 residues. The V end lost 5 bases, the J end lost 10 bases, and 12 bases lay between the germline ends. From germline, CDR1 is LNHNV and CDR2 YYDKDF (reference sequence). CDR3 bases: TGTGCCACCAGCCAAGGGGGACCGGAGCAGTTCTTC. As protein: CATSQGGPEQFF.

Regarding this clonotype: The germline gene is not matched at one end of the junction; a read error may be the cause. This rearrangement joins TRBV18 to TRBJ2-5; TRBD2 might be the D (6 bases). Germline V CDR1 and CDR2: KGHSH, LQKENI. The CDR3 is 14 amino acids. CDR3 bases: TGTGCCAGCCCACCACGGACTACCAAAGAGACCCAGTACTTC. Protein: CASPPRTTKETQYF.

The V gene is TRBV6-1, the J gene TRBJ2-7; possibly TRBD1 for D (7 bases). The CDR3 contains 14 residues. From germline, CDR1 is MNHNS and CDR2 SASEGT. Trimming removed 2 bases at V and 7 bases at J, with 15 bases between. CDR3 DNA: TGTGCCAGCAGTGAACTTGAGGGGGCGGGGGAGCAGTACTTC. The encoded protein is CASSELEGAGEQYF.

In this sample, this clonotype turned up a few times. V usage is TRBV13 and J usage is TRBJ2-5; weak D call: TRBD2 (6 bases). V shed 5 bases and J shed 2 bases, with 15 bases lying between them. Germline lookup yields CDR1 PRHDT and CDR2 FYEKMQ (reference sequence). The CDR3 consists of 15 residues. The CDR3: CASSTPGLAQETQYF. CDR3 DNA: TGTGCCAGCAGCACCCCGGGTCTAGCGCAAGAGACCCAGTACTTC.